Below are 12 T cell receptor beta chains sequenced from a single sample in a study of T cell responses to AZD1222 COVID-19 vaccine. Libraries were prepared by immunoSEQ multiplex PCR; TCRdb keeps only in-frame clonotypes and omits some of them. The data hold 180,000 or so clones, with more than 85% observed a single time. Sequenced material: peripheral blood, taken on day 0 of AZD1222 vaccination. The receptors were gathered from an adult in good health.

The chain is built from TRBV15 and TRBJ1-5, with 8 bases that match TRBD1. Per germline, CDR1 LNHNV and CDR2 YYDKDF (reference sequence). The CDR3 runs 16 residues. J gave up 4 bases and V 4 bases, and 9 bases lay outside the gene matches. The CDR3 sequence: CATSTSRQGANQPQHF. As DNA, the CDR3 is TGTGCCACCAGCACTTCTAGGCAGGGGGCTAATCAGCCCCAGCATTTT.

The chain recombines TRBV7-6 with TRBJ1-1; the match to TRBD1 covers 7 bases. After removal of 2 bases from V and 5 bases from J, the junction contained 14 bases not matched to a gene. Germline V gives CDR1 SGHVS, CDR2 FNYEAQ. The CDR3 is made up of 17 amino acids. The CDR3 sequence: CASSLSRSTGVGTEAFF. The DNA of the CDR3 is TGTGCCAGCAGCTTATCGAGGTCCACAGGGGTTGGGACTGAAGCTTTCTTT.

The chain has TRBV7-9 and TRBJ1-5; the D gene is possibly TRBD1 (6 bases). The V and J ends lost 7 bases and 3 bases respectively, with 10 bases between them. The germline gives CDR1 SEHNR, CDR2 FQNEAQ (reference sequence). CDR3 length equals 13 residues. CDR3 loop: CASNAGVNQPQHF. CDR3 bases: TGTGCCAGCAACGCAGGGGTCAATCAGCCCCAGCATTTT. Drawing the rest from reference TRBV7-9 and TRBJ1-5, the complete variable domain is DTGVSQNPRHKITKRGQNVTFRCDPISEHNRLYWYRQTLGQGPEFLTYFQNEAQLEKSRLLSDRFSAERPKGSFSTLEIQRTEQGDSAMYLCASNAGVNQPQHFGDGTRLSIL.

The CDR3 DNA follows: TGTGCCAGCAGCCAAGGTCCTAAGAACTCCTACAATGAGCAGTTCTTC. Protein sequence: CASSQGPKNSYNEQFF. The V gene is TRBV4-2, the J gene TRBJ2-1; D unclear. The CDR3 loop spans 16 amino acids. The germline V and J ends were trimmed by 1 base and 0 bases, with 10 bases remaining between them. Germline-derived CDR1 and CDR2 are LGHNA and YNFKEQ.

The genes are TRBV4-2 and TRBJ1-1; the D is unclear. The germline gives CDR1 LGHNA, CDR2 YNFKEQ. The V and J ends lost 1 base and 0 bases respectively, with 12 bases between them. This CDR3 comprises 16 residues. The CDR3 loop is CASSQAPADLNTEAFF. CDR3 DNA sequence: TGTGCCAGCAGCCAAGCCCCCGCGGACCTGAACACTGAAGCTTTCTTT.

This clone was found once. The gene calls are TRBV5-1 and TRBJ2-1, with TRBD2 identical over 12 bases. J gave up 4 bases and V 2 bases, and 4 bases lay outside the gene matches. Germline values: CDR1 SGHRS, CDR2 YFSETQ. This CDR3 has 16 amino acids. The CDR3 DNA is TGCGCCAGCAGCTTATCTAGCGGGAGGGCTTACAATGAGCAGTTCTTC. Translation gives CASSLSSGRAYNEQFF.

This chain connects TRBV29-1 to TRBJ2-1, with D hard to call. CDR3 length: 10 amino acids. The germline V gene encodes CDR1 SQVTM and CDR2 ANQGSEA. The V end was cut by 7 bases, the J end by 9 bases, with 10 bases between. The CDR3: CSGGILEQFF. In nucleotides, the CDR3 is TGCAGCGGAGGCATCCTTGAGCAGTTCTTC.

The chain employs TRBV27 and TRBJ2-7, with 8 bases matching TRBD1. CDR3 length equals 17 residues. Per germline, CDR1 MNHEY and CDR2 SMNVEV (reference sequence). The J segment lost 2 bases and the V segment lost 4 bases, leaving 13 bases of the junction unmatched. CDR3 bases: TGTGCCAGCAGTTCCCCCTCAGACAGGGGACACACCTACGAGCAGTACTTC. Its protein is CASSSPSDRGHTYEQYF.

The CDR3, as DNA: TGTGCCAGCAAGTTGAGAGGGGAAGAGACCCAGTACTTC. It codes for CASKLRGEETQYF. The chain joins TRBV28 to TRBJ2-5; D assignment may be TRBD1 or TRBD2 (5 bases each). The CDR3 has 13 amino acids. The germline V and J ends were trimmed by 7 bases and 3 bases, with 12 bases remaining between them. CDR1 MDHEN and CDR2 SYDVKM come from the germline V gene. The whole variable domain, filled in from reference TRBV28 and TRBJ2-5, reads DVKVTQSSRYLVKRTGEKVFLECVQDMDHENMFWYRQDPGLGLRLIYFSYDVKMKEKGDIPEGYSVSREKKERFSLILESASTNQTSMYLCASKLRGEETQYFGPGTRLLVL.

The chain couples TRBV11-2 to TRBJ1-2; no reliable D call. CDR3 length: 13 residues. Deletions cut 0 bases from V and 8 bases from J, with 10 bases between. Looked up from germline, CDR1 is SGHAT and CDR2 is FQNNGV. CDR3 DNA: TGTGCCAGCAGCTTAGACGCGGGTTGGGGCTACACCTTC. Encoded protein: CASSLDAGWGYTF. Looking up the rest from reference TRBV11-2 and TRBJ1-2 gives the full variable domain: EAGVAQSPRYKIIEKRQSVAFWCNPISGHATLYWYQQILGQGPKLLIQFQNNGVVDDSQLPKDRFSAERLKGVDSTLKIQPAKLEDSAVYLCASSLDAGWGYTFGSGTRLTVV.

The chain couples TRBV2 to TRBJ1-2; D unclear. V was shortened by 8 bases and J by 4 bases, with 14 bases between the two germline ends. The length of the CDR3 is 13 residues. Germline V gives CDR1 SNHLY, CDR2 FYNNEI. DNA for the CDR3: TGTGCCAGCTCGGTAGTGGAGAGCTATGGCTACACCTTC. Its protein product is CASSVVESYGYTF.

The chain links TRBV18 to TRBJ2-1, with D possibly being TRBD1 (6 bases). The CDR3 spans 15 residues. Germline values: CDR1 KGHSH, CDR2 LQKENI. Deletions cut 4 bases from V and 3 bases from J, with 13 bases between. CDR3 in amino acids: CASSRSTGNYNEQFF. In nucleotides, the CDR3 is TGTGCCAGCTCACGAAGCACAGGGAACTACAATGAGCAGTTCTTC.